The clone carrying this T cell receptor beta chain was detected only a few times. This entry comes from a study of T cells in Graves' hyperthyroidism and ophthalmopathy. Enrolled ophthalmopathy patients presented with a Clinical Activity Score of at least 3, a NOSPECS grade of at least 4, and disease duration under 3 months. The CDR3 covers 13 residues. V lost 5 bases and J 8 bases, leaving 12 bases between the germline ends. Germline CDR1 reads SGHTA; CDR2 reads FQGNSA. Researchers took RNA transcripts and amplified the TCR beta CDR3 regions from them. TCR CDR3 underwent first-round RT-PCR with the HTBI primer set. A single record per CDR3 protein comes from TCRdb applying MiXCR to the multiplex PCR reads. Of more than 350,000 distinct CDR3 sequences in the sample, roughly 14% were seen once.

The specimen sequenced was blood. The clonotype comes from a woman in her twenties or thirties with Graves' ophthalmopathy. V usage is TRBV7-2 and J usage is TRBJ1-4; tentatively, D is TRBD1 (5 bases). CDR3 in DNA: TGTGCCAGCAGCGCAGGGTGGGGAGAAAAACTGTTTTTT. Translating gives CASSAGWGEKLFF.